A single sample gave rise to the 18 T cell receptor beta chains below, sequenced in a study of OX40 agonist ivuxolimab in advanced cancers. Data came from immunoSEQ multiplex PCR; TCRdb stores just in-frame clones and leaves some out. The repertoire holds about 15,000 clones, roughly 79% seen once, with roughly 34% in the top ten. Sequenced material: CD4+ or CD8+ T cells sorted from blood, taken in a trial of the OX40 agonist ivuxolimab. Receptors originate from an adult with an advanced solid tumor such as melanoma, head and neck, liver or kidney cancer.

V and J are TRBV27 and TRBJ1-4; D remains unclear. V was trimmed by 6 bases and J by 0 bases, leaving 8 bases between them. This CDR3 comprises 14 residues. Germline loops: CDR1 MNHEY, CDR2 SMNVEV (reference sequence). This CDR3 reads CASSWTATNEKLFF. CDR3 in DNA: TGTGCCAGCAGCTGGACTGCAACTAATGAAAAACTGTTTTTT. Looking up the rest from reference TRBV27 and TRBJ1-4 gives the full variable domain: EAQVTQNPRYLITVTGKKLTVTCSQNMNHEYMSWYRQDPGLGLRQIYYSMNVEVTDKGDVPEGYKVSRKEKRNFPLILESPSPNQTSLYFCASSWTATNEKLFFGSGTQLSVL.

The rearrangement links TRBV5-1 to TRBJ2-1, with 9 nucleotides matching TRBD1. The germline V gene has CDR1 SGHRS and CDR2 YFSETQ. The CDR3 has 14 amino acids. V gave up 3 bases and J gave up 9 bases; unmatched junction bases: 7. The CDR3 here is CASSWGTGSLEQFF. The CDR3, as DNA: TGCGCCAGCAGCTGGGGGACAGGGAGCCTTGAGCAGTTCTTC.

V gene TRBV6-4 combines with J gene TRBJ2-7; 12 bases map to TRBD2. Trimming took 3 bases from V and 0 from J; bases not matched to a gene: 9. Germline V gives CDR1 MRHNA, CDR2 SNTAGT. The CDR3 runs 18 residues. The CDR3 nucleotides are TGTGCCAGCAGTGATGACTTTTTGACTAGCGGGAGCTCCTACGAGCAGTACTTC. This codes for CASSDDFLTSGSSYEQYF.

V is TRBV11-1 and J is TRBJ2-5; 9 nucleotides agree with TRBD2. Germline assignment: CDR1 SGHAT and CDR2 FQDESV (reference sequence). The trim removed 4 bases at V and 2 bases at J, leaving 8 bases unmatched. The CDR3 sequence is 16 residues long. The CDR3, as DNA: TGTGCCAGCAGCTGGACTTCTAGCGGGATGCAAGAGACCCAGTACTTC. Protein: CASSWTSSGMQETQYF.

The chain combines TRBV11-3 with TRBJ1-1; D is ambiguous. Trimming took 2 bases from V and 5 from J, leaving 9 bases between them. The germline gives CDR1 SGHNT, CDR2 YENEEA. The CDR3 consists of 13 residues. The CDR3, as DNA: TGTGCCAGCAGCTTAAATAGGGAGACTGAAGCTTTCTTT. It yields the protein CASSLNRETEAFF.

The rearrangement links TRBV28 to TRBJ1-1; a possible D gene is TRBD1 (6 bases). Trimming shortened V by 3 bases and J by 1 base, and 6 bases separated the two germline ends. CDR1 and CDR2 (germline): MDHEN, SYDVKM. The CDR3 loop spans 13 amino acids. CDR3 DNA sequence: TGTGCCAGCAGTTTGGGGGCGAACACTGAAGCTTTCTTT. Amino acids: CASSLGANTEAFF. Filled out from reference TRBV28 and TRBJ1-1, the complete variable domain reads DVKVTQSSRYLVKRTGEKVFLECVQDMDHENMFWYRQDPGLGLRLIYFSYDVKMKEKGDIPEGYSVSREKKERFSLILESASTNQTSMYLCASSLGANTEAFFGQGTRLTVV.

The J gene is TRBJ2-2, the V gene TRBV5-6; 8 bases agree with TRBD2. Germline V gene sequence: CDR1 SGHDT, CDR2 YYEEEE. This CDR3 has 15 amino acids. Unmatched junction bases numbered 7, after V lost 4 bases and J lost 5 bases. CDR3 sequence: CASSLSGVWTGELFF. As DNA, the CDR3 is TGTGCCAGCAGCCTTAGCGGGGTCTGGACCGGGGAGCTGTTTTTT. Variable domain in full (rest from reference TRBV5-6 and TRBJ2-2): DAGVTQSPTHLIKTRGQQVTLRCSPKSGHDTVSWYQQALGQGPQFIFQYYEEEERQRGNFPDRFSGHQFPNYSSELNVNALLLGDSALYLCASSLSGVWTGELFFGEGSRLTVL.

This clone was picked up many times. CDR3 DNA sequence: TGTGCCAGCAGTTTATTGCCCCGCGGTGGCGGAGATGGCTACACCTTC. Translated: CASSLLPRGGGDGYTF. The chain joins TRBV28 to TRBJ1-2; D not certain. The CDR3 length is 16 residues. The V end was cut by 1 base, the J end by 6 bases, with 18 bases between. Germline CDR1 MDHEN, CDR2 SYDVKM.

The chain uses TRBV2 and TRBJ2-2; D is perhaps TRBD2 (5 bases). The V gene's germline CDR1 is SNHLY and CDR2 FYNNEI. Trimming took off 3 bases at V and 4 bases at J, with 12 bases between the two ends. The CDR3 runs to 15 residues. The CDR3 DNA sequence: TGTGCCAGCAGTGACCCCGGGAATCCCACCGGGGAGCTGTTTTTT. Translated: CASSDPGNPTGELFF.

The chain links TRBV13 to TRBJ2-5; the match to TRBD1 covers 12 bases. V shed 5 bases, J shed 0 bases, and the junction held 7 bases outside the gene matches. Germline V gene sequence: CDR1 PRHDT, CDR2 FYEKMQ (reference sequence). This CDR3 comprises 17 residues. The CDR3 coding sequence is TGTGCCAGCAGCCACGGGACAGGGGGCACCTACCAAGAGACCCAGTACTTC. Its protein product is CASSHGTGGTYQETQYF.

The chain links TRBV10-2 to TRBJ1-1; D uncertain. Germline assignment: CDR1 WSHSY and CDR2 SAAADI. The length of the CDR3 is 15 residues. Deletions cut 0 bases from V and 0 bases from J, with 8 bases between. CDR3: CASSESPIMNTEAFF. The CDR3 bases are TGCGCCAGCAGTGAGTCACCTATAATGAACACTGAAGCTTTCTTT.

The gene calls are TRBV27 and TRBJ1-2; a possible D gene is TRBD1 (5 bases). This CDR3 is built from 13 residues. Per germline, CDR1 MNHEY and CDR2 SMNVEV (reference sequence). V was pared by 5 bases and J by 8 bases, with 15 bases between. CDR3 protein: CASSTTPGRGYTF. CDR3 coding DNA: TGTGCCAGCAGTACGACCCCAGGGAGGGGCTACACCTTC.

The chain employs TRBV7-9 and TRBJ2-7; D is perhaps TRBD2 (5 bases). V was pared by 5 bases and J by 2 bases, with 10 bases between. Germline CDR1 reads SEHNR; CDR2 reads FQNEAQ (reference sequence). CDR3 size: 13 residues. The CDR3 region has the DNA TGTGCCAGCAGCGGACCGGGGACCTACGAGCAGTACTTC. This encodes CASSGPGTYEQYF.

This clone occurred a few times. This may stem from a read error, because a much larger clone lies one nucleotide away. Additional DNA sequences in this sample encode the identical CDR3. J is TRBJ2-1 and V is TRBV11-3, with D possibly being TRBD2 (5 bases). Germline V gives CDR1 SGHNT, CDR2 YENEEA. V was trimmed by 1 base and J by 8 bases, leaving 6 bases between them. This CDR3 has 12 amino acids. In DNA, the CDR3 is TGTGCCAGCAGCTTAGGAGGGCATGAGCAGTTCTTC. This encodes CASSLGGHEQFF.

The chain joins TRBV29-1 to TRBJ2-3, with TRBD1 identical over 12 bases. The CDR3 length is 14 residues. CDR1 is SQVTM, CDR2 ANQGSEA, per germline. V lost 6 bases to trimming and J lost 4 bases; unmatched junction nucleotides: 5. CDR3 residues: CSVQRDRGPDTQYF. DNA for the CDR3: TGCAGCGTCCAGCGGGACAGGGGGCCAGATACGCAGTATTTT.

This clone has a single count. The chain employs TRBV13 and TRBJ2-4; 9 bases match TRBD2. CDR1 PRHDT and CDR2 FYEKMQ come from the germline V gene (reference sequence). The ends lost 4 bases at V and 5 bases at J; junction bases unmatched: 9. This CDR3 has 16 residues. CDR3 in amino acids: CASSSPRREGENIQYF. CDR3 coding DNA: TGTGCCAGCAGCTCCCCGAGGCGGGAGGGTGAAAACATTCAGTACTTC.

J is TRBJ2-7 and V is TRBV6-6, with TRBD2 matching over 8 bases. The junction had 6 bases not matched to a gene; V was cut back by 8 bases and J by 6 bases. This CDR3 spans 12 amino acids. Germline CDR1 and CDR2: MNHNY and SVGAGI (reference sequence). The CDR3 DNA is TGTGCCAGCGAAGCGGGAGAGGTCGAGCAGTACTTC. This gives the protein CASEAGEVEQYF.

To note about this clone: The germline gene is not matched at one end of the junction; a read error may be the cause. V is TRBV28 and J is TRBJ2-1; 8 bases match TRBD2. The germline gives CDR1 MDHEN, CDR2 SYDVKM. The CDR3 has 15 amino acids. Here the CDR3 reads CASTLEPGLVDEQFF. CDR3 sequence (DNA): TGTGCCAGCACTTTAGAGCCGGGACTAGTCGATGAGCAGTTCTTC.